This T cell receptor beta chain was captured by sequencing in a study of blood T cell repertoires in COVID-19. On the study more broadly: Acute-phase and convalescent COVID-19 samples originated in the United States, Italy and Spain. PBMCs, B-cell-depleted T cells, or T cells provided the cDNA or gDNA that made up the material.

J was trimmed by 4 bases and V by 0 bases; bases with no gene match: 3. Per germline, CDR1 SGHRS and CDR2 YFSETQ. The CDR3 runs 15 residues. In the study's own analysis: Estimated nucleated cell counts came from reference gene primer amplification. Clones were sequenced by immunoSEQ multiplex PCR, and TCRdb holds only the in-frame ones, with some missing. From that table come the V and J calls and clone size; the DNA was used to work out D and trimming. This sample carries more than 65,000 clones, around 88% of them seen once, and the ten largest clones take almost 5.5%. V is TRBV5-1 and J is TRBJ2-1; 8 bases agree with TRBD2. This receptor was obtained from a man aged 55 to 70 with acute or convalescent COVID-19. Material for sequencing was peripheral blood. The CDR3 loop is CASSLAGRAYNEQFF. In DNA, the CDR3 is TGCGCCAGCAGCTTGGCCGGGAGGGCTTACAATGAGCAGTTCTTC.